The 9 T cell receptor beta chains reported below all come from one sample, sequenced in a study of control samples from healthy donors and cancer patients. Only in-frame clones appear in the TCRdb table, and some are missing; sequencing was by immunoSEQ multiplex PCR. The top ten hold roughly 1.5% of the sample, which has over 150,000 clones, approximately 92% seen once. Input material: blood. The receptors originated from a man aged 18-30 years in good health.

The CDR3: CASSPIRAGLAKNIQYF. The CDR3, as DNA: TGTGCCAGCAGTCCCATTAGGGCGGGGCTAGCCAAAAACATTCAGTACTTC. The chain joins TRBV6-2 or TRBV6-3 to TRBJ2-4; TRBD2 is a possible D gene (6 bases). Looked up from germline, CDR1 is MNHEY and CDR2 is SVGEGT. This CDR3 comprises 17 residues. V was shortened by 5 bases and J by 0 bases, with 17 bases between the two germline ends.

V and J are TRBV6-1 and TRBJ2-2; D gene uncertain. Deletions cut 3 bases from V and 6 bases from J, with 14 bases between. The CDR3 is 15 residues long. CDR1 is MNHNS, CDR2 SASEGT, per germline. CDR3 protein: CASSDVIGVAGELFF. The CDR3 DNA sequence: TGTGCCAGCAGTGACGTCATTGGGGTGGCCGGGGAGCTGTTTTTT.

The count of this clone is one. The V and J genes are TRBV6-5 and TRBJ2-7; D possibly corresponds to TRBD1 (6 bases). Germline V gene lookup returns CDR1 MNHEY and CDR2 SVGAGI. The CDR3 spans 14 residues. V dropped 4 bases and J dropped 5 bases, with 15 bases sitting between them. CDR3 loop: CASSSLTGKHEQYF. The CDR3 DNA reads TGTGCCAGCAGTTCGCTGACAGGCAAACACGAGCAGTACTTC.

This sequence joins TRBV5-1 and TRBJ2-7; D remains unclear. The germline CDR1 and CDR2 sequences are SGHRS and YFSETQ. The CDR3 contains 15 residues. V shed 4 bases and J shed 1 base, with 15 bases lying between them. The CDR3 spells CASSPNRELSYEQYF. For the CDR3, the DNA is TGCGCCAGCAGCCCTAACCGCGAGCTATCCTACGAGCAGTACTTC.

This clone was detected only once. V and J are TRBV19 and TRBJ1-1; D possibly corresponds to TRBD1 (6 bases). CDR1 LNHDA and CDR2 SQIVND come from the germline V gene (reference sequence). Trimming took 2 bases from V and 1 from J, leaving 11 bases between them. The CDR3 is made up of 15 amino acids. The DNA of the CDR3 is TGTGCCAGTAGTATAAGGCACAGGGAGAACACTGAAGCTTTCTTT. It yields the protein CASSIRHRENTEAFF.

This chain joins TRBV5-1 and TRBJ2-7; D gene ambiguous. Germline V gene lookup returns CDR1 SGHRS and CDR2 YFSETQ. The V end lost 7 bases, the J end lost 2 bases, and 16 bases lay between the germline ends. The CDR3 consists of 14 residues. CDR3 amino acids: CASGFLGSPYEQYF. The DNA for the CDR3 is TGCGCCAGCGGATTTCTGGGGTCGCCCTACGAGCAGTACTTC. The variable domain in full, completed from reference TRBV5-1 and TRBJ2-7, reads KAGVTQTPRYLIKTRGQQVTLSCSPISGHRSVSWYQQTPGQGLQFLFEYFSETQRNKGNFPGRFSGRQFSNSRSEMNVSTLELGDSALYLCASGFLGSPYEQYFGPGTRLTVT.

In nucleotides, the CDR3 is TGTGCCATCAGTGAGGGTGTCGGTGAAAAACTGTTTTTT. Translating it yields CAISEGVGEKLFF. This chain uses TRBV10-3 with TRBJ1-4; D is unclear. The CDR3 has 13 residues. Germline loops: CDR1 ENHRY, CDR2 SYGVKD. Trimming pared 2 bases from V and 7 bases from J, leaving 8 bases between.

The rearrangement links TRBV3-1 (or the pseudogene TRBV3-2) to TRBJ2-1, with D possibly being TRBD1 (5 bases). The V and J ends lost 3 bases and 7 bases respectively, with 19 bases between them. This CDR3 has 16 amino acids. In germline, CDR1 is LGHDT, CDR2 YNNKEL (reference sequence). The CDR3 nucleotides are TGTGCCAGCAGCCATGGTATCAGGGCCGACTTTAATGAGCAGTTCTTC. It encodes CASSHGIRADFNEQFF.

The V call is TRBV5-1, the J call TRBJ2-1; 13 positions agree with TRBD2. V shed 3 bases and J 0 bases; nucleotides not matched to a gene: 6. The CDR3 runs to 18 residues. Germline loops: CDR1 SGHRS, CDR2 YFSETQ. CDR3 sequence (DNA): TGCGCCAGCAGCTCCGGGACTAGCGGGGAAAGCTCCTACAATGAGCAGTTCTTC. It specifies CASSSGTSGESSYNEQFF. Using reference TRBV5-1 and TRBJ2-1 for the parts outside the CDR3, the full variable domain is KAGVTQTPRYLIKTRGQQVTLSCSPISGHRSVSWYQQTPGQGLQFLFEYFSETQRNKGNFPGRFSGRQFSNSRSEMNVSTLELGDSALYLCASSSGTSGESSYNEQFFGPGTRLTVL.